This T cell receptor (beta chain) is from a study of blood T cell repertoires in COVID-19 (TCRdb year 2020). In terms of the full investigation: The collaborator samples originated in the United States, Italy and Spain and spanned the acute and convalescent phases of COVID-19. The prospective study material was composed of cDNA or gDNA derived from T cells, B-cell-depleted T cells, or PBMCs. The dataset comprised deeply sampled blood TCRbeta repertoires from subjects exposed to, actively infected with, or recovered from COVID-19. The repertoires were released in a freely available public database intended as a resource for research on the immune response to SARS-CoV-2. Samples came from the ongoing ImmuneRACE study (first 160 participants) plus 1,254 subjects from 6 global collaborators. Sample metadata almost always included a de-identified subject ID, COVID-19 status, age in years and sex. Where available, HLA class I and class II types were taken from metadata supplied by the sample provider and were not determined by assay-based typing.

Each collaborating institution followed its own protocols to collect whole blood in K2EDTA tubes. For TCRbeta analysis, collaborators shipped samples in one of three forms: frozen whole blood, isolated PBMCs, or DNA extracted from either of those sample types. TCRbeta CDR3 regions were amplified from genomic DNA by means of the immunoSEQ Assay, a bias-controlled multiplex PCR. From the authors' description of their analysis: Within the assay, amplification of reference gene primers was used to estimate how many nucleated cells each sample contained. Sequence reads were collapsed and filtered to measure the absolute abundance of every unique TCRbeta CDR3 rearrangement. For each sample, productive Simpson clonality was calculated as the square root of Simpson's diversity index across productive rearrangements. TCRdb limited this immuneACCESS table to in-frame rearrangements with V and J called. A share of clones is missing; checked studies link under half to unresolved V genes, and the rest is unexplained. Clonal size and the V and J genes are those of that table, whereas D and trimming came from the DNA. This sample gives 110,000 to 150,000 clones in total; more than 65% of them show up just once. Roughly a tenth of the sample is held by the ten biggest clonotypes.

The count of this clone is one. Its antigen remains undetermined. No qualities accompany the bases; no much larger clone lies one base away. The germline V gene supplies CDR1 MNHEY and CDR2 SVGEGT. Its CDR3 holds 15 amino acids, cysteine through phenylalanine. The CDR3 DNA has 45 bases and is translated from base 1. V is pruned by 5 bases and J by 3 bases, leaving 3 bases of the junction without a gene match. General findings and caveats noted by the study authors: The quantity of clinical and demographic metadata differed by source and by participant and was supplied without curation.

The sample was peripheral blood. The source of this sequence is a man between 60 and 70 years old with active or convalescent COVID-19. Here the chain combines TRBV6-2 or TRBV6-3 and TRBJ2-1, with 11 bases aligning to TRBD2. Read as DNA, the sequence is TGTGCCAGCAGTCTAGCGGGAGGTTACTACAATGAGCAGTTCTTC. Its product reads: CASSLAGGYYNEQFF.